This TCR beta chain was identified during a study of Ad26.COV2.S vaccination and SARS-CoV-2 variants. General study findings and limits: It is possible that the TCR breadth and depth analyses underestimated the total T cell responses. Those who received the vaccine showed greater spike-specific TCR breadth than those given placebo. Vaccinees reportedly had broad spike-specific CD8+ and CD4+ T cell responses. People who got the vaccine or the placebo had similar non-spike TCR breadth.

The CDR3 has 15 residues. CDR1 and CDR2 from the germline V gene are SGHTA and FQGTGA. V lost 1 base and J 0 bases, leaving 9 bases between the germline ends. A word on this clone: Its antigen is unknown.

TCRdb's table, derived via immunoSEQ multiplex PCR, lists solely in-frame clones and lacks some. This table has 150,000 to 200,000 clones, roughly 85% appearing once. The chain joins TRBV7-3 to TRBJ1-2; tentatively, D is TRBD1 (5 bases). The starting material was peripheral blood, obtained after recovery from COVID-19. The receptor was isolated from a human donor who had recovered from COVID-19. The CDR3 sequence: CASSLSAGANYGYTF. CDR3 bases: TGTGCCAGCAGCTTAAGTGCGGGGGCTAACTATGGCTACACCTTC.